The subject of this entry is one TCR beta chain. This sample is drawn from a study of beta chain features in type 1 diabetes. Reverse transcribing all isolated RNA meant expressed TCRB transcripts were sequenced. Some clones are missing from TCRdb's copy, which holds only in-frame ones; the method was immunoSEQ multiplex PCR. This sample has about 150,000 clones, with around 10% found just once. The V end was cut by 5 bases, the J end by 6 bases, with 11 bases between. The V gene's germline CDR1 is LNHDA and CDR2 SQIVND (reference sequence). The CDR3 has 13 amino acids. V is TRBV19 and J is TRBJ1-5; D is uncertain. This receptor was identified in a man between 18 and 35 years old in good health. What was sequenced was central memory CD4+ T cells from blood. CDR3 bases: TGTGCCAGTAGTCTAAGCGCGGGTCAGCCCCAGCATTTT. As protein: CASSLSAGQPQHF.